The 22 T cell receptor beta chains below all came from one sample that was sequenced in a study of response to subunit inactivated influenza vaccine. MiXCR was run by TCRdb on the RT-PCR reads, yielding one entry per CDR3 protein. The top ten hold roughly 10% of the sample, which has about 700,000 distinct CDR3 sequences, 15% to 19% seen once. The sample in question was PBMCs from blood, obtained about 11 days after vaccination. The source is a man aged 50-59 years who received an inactivated influenza vaccine.

The chain couples TRBV4-1 to TRBJ2-7; D gene ambiguous. The V and J ends lost 0 bases and 3 bases respectively, with 9 bases between them. The CDR3 has 14 amino acids. The germline V gene has CDR1 MGHRA and CDR2 YSYEKL. The CDR3 DNA follows: TGCGCCAGCAGCCAAGAAGGGCTACACTACGAGCAGTACTTC. Its protein is CASSQEGLHYEQYF.

This clonotype came up a few times. The chain employs TRBV7-2 and TRBJ1-2; perhaps TRBD1 as D (6 bases). Germline-derived CDR1 and CDR2 are SGHTA and FQGNSA. This CDR3 has 15 residues. V was shortened by 0 bases and J by 4 bases, with 12 bases between the two germline ends. The CDR3 region is CASSLAAGEVYGYTF. Here the CDR3 DNA reads TGTGCCAGCAGCTTAGCGGCAGGGGAAGTCTATGGCTACACCTTC.

The V call is TRBV27, the J call TRBJ2-7; 13 bases agree with TRBD2. CDR3 size: 17 residues. Germline V gene data show CDR1 as MNHEY and CDR2 as SMNVEV (reference sequence). V shed 0 bases, J shed 2 bases, and the junction held 4 bases outside the gene matches. This CDR3 reads CASSLSLGLAGAYEQYF. The DNA of the CDR3 is TGTGCCAGCAGTTTATCGCTCGGACTAGCGGGAGCCTACGAGCAGTACTTC.

The gene calls are TRBV7-9 and TRBJ1-1; D may be TRBD1 (5 bases). The CDR3 sequence is 13 residues long. Germline V gene data show CDR1 as SEHNR and CDR2 as FQNEAQ (reference sequence). Trimming took 5 bases from V and 5 from J, leaving 12 bases between them. CDR3 in amino acids: CASSPSGVTEAFF. For the CDR3, the DNA is TGTGCCAGCAGCCCCTCGGGGGTTACTGAAGCTTTCTTT.

This clonotype was detected many times. This chain uses TRBV9 with TRBJ1-4, with TRBD1 matching over 7 bases. V shed 4 bases, J shed 7 bases, and the junction held 4 bases outside the gene matches. The CDR3 is 13 amino acids. Per germline, CDR1 SGDLS and CDR2 YYNGEE. The CDR3 loop reads CASSRQGGEKLFF. The CDR3 nucleotides are TGTGCCAGCAGCAGACAGGGAGGTGAAAAACTGTTTTTT. The full variable domain, completed using reference TRBV9 and TRBJ1-4, is DSGVTQTPKHLITATGQRVTLRCSPRSGDLSVYWYQQSLDQGLQFLIQYYNGEERAKGNILERFSAQQFPDLHSELNLSSLELGDSALYFCASSRQGGEKLFFGSGTQLSVL.

This clonotype was observed a handful of times. This sequence joins TRBV28 and TRBJ2-7; no definite D call. The CDR3 is made up of 14 amino acids. The germline V gene has CDR1 MDHEN and CDR2 SYDVKM. Between the trimmed V and J ends, which lost 7 bases and 2 bases, there was a span of 15 bases. CDR3 loop: CASNLLRSPYEQYF. The CDR3 coding sequence is TGTGCCAGCAACTTGTTACGGAGCCCCTACGAGCAGTACTTC.

This clonotype has ten or more counts. The chain is built from TRBV6-2 or TRBV6-3 and TRBJ2-1; 8 bases match TRBD2. Germline CDR1 and CDR2: MNHEY and SVGEGT. The V segment lost 2 bases and the J segment 5 bases; nucleotides outside the gene matches: 8. The CDR3 runs 16 residues. CDR3 nucleotides: TGTGCCAGCAGTTACCTTAGCGGGACCCGGGACAATGAGCAGTTCTTC. This encodes CASSYLSGTRDNEQFF.

This clonotype was detected a few times. The chain employs TRBV28 and TRBJ1-5; no clear D. CDR1 and CDR2 from the germline V gene are MDHEN and SYDVKM. The CDR3 has 14 amino acids. Trimming pared 2 bases from V and 5 bases from J, leaving 10 bases between. The CDR3 DNA is TGTGCCAGCAGTTTAGGGTTAGGCGATCAGCCCCAGCATTTT. Its protein is CASSLGLGDQPQHF.

The V call is TRBV20-1, the J call TRBJ2-3, with 7 bases identical to TRBD2. Trimming at V came to 5 bases and at J to 1 base, leaving 15 bases not matched to a gene. This CDR3 spans 17 amino acids. From germline, CDR1 is DFQATT and CDR2 SNEGSKA (reference sequence). The CDR3 loop reads CSAAPMAGVSGTDTQYF. In nucleotides, the CDR3 is TGCAGTGCTGCACCTATGGCGGGGGTCTCCGGCACAGATACGCAGTATTTT.

This clonotype was recorded only once. The rearrangement uses TRBV6-1 and TRBJ2-7; D gene unclear. The germline CDR1 and CDR2 sequences are MNHNS and SASEGT. This CDR3 has 14 amino acids. The V end lost 7 bases, the J end lost 1 base, and 14 bases lay between the germline ends. CDR3: CASMDRVGSYEQYF. CDR3 nucleotides: TGTGCCAGCATGGACCGGGTCGGGTCCTACGAGCAGTACTTC.

This clonotype was found a few times. The chain has TRBV6-5 and TRBJ2-7; possible D gene TRBD1, 6 bases. V was shortened by 2 bases and J by 3 bases, with 11 bases between the two germline ends. The germline V gene has CDR1 MNHEY and CDR2 SVGAGI. This CDR3 is built from 14 residues. CDR3 bases: TGTGCCAGCAGTTACGAAGGCAGGGGCTACGAGCAGTACTTC. Protein sequence: CASSYEGRGYEQYF.

The chain employs TRBV20-1 and TRBJ1-1; no clear D gene. The V gene's germline CDR1 is DFQATT and CDR2 SNEGSKA (reference sequence). This CDR3 has 14 amino acids. Trimming left V 2 bases short and J 6 bases short, with 16 bases between. The CDR3 nucleotides are TGCAGTGCTAGACCCCCGGGCAGAAGGGCTGAAGCTTTCTTT. It codes for CSARPPGRRAEAFF.

This clonotype has a count of ten or more. The chain uses TRBV5-1 and TRBJ1-4, with 7 positions matching TRBD1. Germline V gives CDR1 SGHRS, CDR2 YFSETQ. J lost 12 bases, V lost 4 bases, and 18 bases had no gene match. The CDR3 spans 16 residues. Written as DNA, the CDR3 is TGCGCCAGCAGCCTCGGGACAGCTAGGGTCGAAAATGAACTGTTTTTT. It codes for CASSLGTARVENELFF.

This rearrangement joins TRBV4-3 to TRBJ1-1; no definite D call. CDR1 and CDR2 from the germline V gene are LGHNA and YSLEER. The CDR3 consists of 14 residues. Trimming left V 0 bases short and J 9 bases short, with 14 bases between. CDR3 region: CASSQERLGLQAFF. CDR3 DNA: TGCGCCAGCAGCCAAGAACGTCTGGGCTTACAAGCTTTCTTT.

This clonotype showed up just a few times. The J gene is TRBJ2-1, the V gene TRBV4-2; 9 nucleotides match TRBD2. Germline V lookup: CDR1 LGHNA, CDR2 YNFKEQ. The length of the CDR3 is 16 residues. The V and J ends lost 1 base and 5 bases, in that order; junction bases with no gene match: 6. In DNA, the CDR3 is TGTGCCAGCAGCCAAGGCACTAGCGGGCCCCACAATGAGCAGTTCTTC. Translated: CASSQGTSGPHNEQFF.

This clonotype was counted ten times or more. This chain uses TRBV13 with TRBJ1-6; no firm D call. This CDR3 is built from 12 residues. Trimming pared 1 base from V and 9 bases from J, leaving 4 bases between. CDR1 and CDR2 from the germline V gene are PRHDT and FYEKMQ (reference sequence). DNA of the CDR3: TGTGCCAGCAGCTTAGTAGGTTCACCCCTCCACTTT. Its protein product is CASSLVGSPLHF.

The V gene is TRBV2, the J gene TRBJ2-1, with D possibly matching TRBD2 (5 bases). Germline CDR1 and CDR2: SNHLY and FYNNEI. Trimming shortened V by 3 bases and J by 5 bases, and 5 bases separated the two germline ends. The CDR3 spans 12 residues. CDR3 in DNA: TGTGCCAGCAGTGAGACTAACAATGAGCAGTTCTTC. Protein sequence: CASSETNNEQFF.

This clonotype was observed a handful of times. This chain joins TRBV7-2 and TRBJ2-7; 8 positions agree with TRBD1. Germline V gene data show CDR1 as SGHTA and CDR2 as FQGNSA. Trimming took 4 bases from V and 2 from J; bases not matched to a gene: 4. This CDR3 has 14 amino acids. CDR3 DNA: TGTGCCAGCAGCTATCCGGGACAGGCCTACGAGCAGTACTTC. Its translation is CASSYPGQAYEQYF.

This clonotype came up a few times. The rearrangement joins TRBV7-2 to TRBJ2-7; 11 positions agree with TRBD2. The trim removed 0 bases at V and 3 bases at J, leaving 10 bases unmatched. This CDR3 contains 18 residues. The V gene's germline CDR1 is SGHTA and CDR2 FQGNSA. The CDR3 region has the DNA TGTGCCAGCAGCTTAGCTCCTCTAACTAGCGGGAGCTTCTACGAGCAGTACTTC. Residues: CASSLAPLTSGSFYEQYF.

The gene calls are TRBV7-2 and TRBJ1-3; D call uncertain. The V gene lost 2 bases and the J gene lost 0 bases, with 8 bases spanning the gap. Germline V gene sequence: CDR1 SGHTA, CDR2 FQGNSA. The length of the CDR3 is 15 residues. The CDR3 here is CASSLQLFSGNTIYF. CDR3 DNA: TGTGCCAGCAGCTTACAGCTGTTCTCTGGAAACACCATATATTTT.

The gene calls are TRBV27 and TRBJ2-1; the match to TRBD2 covers 14 bases. Germline CDR1 and CDR2: MNHEY and SMNVEV (reference sequence). This CDR3 comprises 20 residues. The trim removed 5 bases at V and 9 bases at J, leaving 21 bases unmatched. CDR3 residues: CASSPLRTSGTSGRKVEQFF. Here the CDR3 DNA reads TGTGCCAGCAGTCCACTGAGGACAAGCGGGACTAGCGGGAGAAAAGTTGAGCAGTTCTTC.

In this sample, this clonotype turned up a few times. CDR3 residues: CASSTRTGTEAFF. The CDR3 DNA reads TGTGCCAGTAGTACCCGGACAGGGACTGAAGCTTTCTTT. The chain carries TRBV19 and TRBJ1-1; 8 positions agree with TRBD1. The V segment lost 4 bases and the J segment 5 bases; nucleotides outside the gene matches: 3. This CDR3 has 13 residues. Germline V gene lookup returns CDR1 LNHDA and CDR2 SQIVND (reference sequence).